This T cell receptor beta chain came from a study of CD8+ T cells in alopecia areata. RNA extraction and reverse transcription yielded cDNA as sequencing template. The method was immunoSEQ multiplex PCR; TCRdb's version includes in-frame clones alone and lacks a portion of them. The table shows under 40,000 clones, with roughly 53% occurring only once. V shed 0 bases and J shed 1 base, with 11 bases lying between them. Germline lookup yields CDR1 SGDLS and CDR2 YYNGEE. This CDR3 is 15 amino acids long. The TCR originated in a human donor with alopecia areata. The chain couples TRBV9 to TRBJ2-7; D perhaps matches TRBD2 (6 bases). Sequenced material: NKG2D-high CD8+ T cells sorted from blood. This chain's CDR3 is CASSVVAGPSYEQYF. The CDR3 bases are TGTGCCAGCAGCGTAGTGGCGGGGCCATCCTACGAGCAGTACTTC.